A selection of T cell receptor beta chains follows, all from one sample in a study. TCRdb ran MiXCR on the reads and lists one entry per CDR3 protein. The sample has several thousand distinct CDR3 sequences, 30% to 35% seen once. The sample was blood. The source is a human donor. CDR3s include the opening cysteine and the closing phenylalanine or tryptophan. The order of the fields is D gene, V gene, J gene, clone size, CDR3 DNA, CDR3 protein. D genes are given only for firm matches. Rows may omit the clone size; those that give it use once, few, many or a size class.

D: -
V: TRBV7-9
J: TRBJ1-2
size: few
DNA: TGTGCCAGCAGCTTACAGGGCTACACCTTC
CDR3: CASSLQGYTF

D: -
V: TRBV30
J: TRBJ2-3
size: -
DNA: TGTGCCTGGAGTTACAATACGCAGTATTTT
CDR3: CAWSYNTQYF

D: TRBD1
V: TRBV29-1
J: TRBJ1-3
size: medium-sized
DNA: TGCAGCGTTGACGACAGGGGGCGAAACACCATATATTTT
CDR3: CSVDDRGRNTIYF

D: TRBD2
V: TRBV4-2
J: TRBJ2-7
size: -
DNA: TGTGCCAGCAGCCAAGTCGGGCTAGCGGGTGGAAGCTCCTACGAGCAGTACTTC
CDR3: CASSQVGLAGGSSYEQYF

D: -
V: TRBV18
J: TRBJ1-1
size: medium-sized
DNA: TGTGCCAGCTCACTGCCCATAACGCGGGGGACTGAAGCTTTCTTT
CDR3: CASSLPITRGTEAFF

D: TRBD2
V: TRBV4-2
J: TRBJ2-3
size: -
DNA: TGTGCCAGCAGCCAAGATCTAGCGGGAGGGCCAGATACGCAGTATTTT
CDR3: CASSQDLAGGPDTQYF

D: -
V: TRBV30
J: TRBJ1-1
size: -
DNA: TGTGCCTGGAAGTATGCTGCAGGGACTGAAGCTTTCTTT
CDR3: CAWKYAAGTEAFF

D: TRBD2
V: TRBV4-2
J: TRBJ2-2
size: few
DNA: TGTGCCAGCAGCCAGGCTTTTTCCGGGACTAGCACCGGGGAGCTGTTTTTT
CDR3: CASSQAFSGTSTGELFF

D: TRBD2
V: TRBV20-1
J: TRBJ2-2
size: -
DNA: TGCAGTGCTAGAGTTTGGGGTAGCGGGAGTATCGCCGGGGAGCTGTTTTTT
CDR3: CSARVWGSGSIAGELFF

D: TRBD2
V: TRBV2
J: TRBJ2-7
size: few
DNA: TGTGCCAGCAGTGATCTAGCGGGAGTCTCCTCCTACGAGCAGTACTTC
CDR3: CASSDLAGVSSYEQYF

D: -
V: TRBV29-1
J: TRBJ1-4
size: -
DNA: TGCAGCGTTGAAGATGGGGGTAGTGAAAAACTGTTTTTT
CDR3: CSVEDGGSEKLFF

D: TRBD1
V: TRBV18
J: TRBJ1-1
size: -
DNA: TGTGCCAGCTGTAACATTGTGGGGACAGCCAACACTGAAGCTTTCTTT
CDR3: CASCNIVGTANTEAFF

D: -
V: TRBV4-2
J: TRBJ1-1
size: medium-sized
DNA: TGTGCCAGCAGCCCAATAGGAACTGATGTTGAAGCTTTCTTT
CDR3: CASSPIGTDVEAFF

D: TRBD1
V: TRBV30
J: TRBJ2-1
size: -
DNA: TGTGCCTGGAGTAGAGGGGGCGACGACACCGGGGAGCAGTTCTTC
CDR3: CAWSRGGDDTGEQFF

D: -
V: TRBV29-1
J: TRBJ1-2
size: many
DNA: TGCAGCGGCCCTTGGCCAGATAGTAACTATGGCTACACCTTC
CDR3: CSGPWPDSNYGYTF

D: TRBD2
V: TRBV5-1
J: TRBJ2-1
size: few
DNA: TGCGCCAGCAGCTTGGTGGCTAGCGGGAGTGATGAGCAGTTCTTC
CDR3: CASSLVASGSDEQFF

D: TRBD2
V: TRBV11-3
J: TRBJ2-1
size: once
DNA: TGTGCCAGCAGCTTAAAGGCTCTCAACCCCCGACTAGCGGTCTACAATGAGCAGTTCTTC
CDR3: CASSLKALNPRLAVYNEQFF

D: -
V: TRBV29-1
J: TRBJ1-2
size: medium-sized
DNA: TGCAGCGTTGAGTACGCCGATGGCTACACCTTC
CDR3: CSVEYADGYTF

D: TRBD1
V: TRBV7-9
J: TRBJ1-1
size: medium-sized
DNA: TGTGCCAGCAGCTCCGGGACAGGGGGCACTGAAGCTTTCTTT
CDR3: CASSSGTGGTEAFF

D: TRBD1
V: TRBV29-1
J: TRBJ1-1
size: medium-sized
DNA: TGCAGCGTCACAGGGGGCGAGGCGAGCACTGAAGCTTTCTTT
CDR3: CSVTGGEASTEAFF

D: -
V: TRBV28
J: TRBJ2-1
size: -
DNA: TGTGCCAGCAGTTCTCCTAGCGCCTACTCCTACAATGAGCAGTTCTTC
CDR3: CASSSPSAYSYNEQFF

D: -
V: TRBV14
J: TRBJ2-1
size: medium-sized
DNA: TGTGCCAGCAGCCGGGGACGAGTTGAGCAGTTCTTC
CDR3: CASSRGRVEQFF

D: -
V: TRBV19
J: TRBJ1-1
size: few
DNA: TGTGCCAGTATGGGGCGGGCCACTGAAGCTTTCTTT
CDR3: CASMGRATEAFF

D: -
V: TRBV12-3/TRBV12-4
J: TRBJ2-3
size: -
DNA: TGTGCCAGCAGCCGAGGGGCATGGGCTGCGGGAGATACGCAGTATTTT
CDR3: CASSRGAWAAGDTQYF

D: TRBD1
V: TRBV3-1
J: TRBJ1-2
size: few
DNA: TGTGCCAGCAGCCAAACAGGGGACGGCTACACCTTC
CDR3: CASSQTGDGYTF

D: -
V: TRBV29-1
J: TRBJ2-3
size: medium-sized
DNA: TGCAGCGCCGCCGGGCCAGGTTCTAGCACAGATACGCAGTATTTT
CDR3: CSAAGPGSSTDTQYF

D: -
V: TRBV18
J: TRBJ2-5
size: medium-sized
DNA: TGTGCCAGCTCCCCCGGGAACCAAGAGACCCAGTACTTC
CDR3: CASSPGNQETQYF

D: TRBD2
V: TRBV30
J: TRBJ2-1
size: -
DNA: TGTGCCATGGAGGGTAGCGGGAGGACGAGTGAGCAGTTCTTC
CDR3: CAMEGSGRTSEQFF

D: -
V: TRBV18
J: TRBJ1-1
size: few
DNA: TGTGCCAGCTCACCAAGCTTGGTCACTGAAGCTTTCTTT
CDR3: CASSPSLVTEAFF

D: -
V: TRBV29-1
J: TRBJ2-1
size: medium-sized
DNA: TGCAGCGTCGTCCGGGACATGCTGGACAATGAGCAGTTCTTC
CDR3: CSVVRDMLDNEQFF

D: -
V: TRBV4-2
J: TRBJ1-1
size: few
DNA: TGTGCCAGCAGCCAAGAGAATGTAAGGAACACTGAAGCTTTCTTT
CDR3: CASSQENVRNTEAFF

D: -
V: TRBV20-1
J: TRBJ1-5
size: -
DNA: TGCAGTGCTAGAGTTTGGGGTGCCGGTCAGCCCCAGCATTTT
CDR3: CSARVWGAGQPQHF

D: TRBD1
V: TRBV15
J: TRBJ1-5
size: medium-sized
DNA: TGTGCCACCAGCACGCGCGGACAGGGATTTCAGCCCCAGCATTTT
CDR3: CATSTRGQGFQPQHF

D: -
V: TRBV12-3/TRBV12-4
J: TRBJ2-1
size: few
DNA: TGTGCCAGCGTTGATCGTATTGGTAATGAGCAGTTCTTC
CDR3: CASVDRIGNEQFF

D: -
V: TRBV18
J: TRBJ2-5
size: medium-sized
DNA: TGTGCCAGCTCTCCGGGGCCACTCCAAGAGACCCAGTACTTC
CDR3: CASSPGPLQETQYF

D: -
V: TRBV14
J: TRBJ1-2
size: medium-sized
DNA: TGTGCCAGCAGCCAAGCACTTCGGGATGGCTACACCTTC
CDR3: CASSQALRDGYTF

D: -
V: TRBV7-2
J: TRBJ1-2
size: many
DNA: TGTGCCAGCAGCTTAGGCAGAACCTATGGCTACACCTTC
CDR3: CASSLGRTYGYTF

D: TRBD2
V: TRBV4-2
J: TRBJ2-1
size: medium-sized
DNA: TGTGCCAGCAGCCCCTTTAGCGGGAGCCATTCCTACAATGAGCAGTTCTTC
CDR3: CASSPFSGSHSYNEQFF

D: -
V: TRBV20-1
J: TRBJ2-1
size: medium-sized
DNA: TGCAGTGCCACCAGGACGCAAACCTACAATGAGCAGTTCTTC
CDR3: CSATRTQTYNEQFF

D: -
V: TRBV13
J: TRBJ1-1
size: -
DNA: TGTGCCAGCAGCTTCACACTAGCGGGCGGCACTGAAGCATTCTTT
CDR3: CASSFTLAGGTEAFF

D: TRBD1
V: TRBV28
J: TRBJ2-7
size: medium-sized
DNA: TGTGCCAGCAGTTTCGACGGGACAGGGCTCTCCTACGAGCAGTACTTC
CDR3: CASSFDGTGLSYEQYF

D: TRBD1
V: TRBV29-1
J: TRBJ1-1
size: medium-sized
DNA: TGCAGCGTTGAAGGGACAGGGGGCGGTCTGGGGATTGAAGCTTTCTTT
CDR3: CSVEGTGGGLGIEAFF

D: -
V: TRBV30
J: TRBJ1-5
size: -
DNA: TGTGCCTGGAGTGAAAGGGAGAACAATGAGCCCCAGCATTTT
CDR3: CAWSERENNEPQHF

D: -
V: TRBV18
J: TRBJ1-1
size: medium-sized
DNA: TGTGCCAGCTCACCACCTACGGGGCCCTCTGAAGCTTTCTTT
CDR3: CASSPPTGPSEAFF

D: -
V: TRBV29-1
J: TRBJ2-5
size: few
DNA: TGCAGCATTGAACACAGGACCCAGTACTTC
CDR3: CSIEHRTQYF

D: -
V: TRBV4-2
J: TRBJ2-1
size: once
DNA: TGTGCCAGCAGCCCATGGCTCGGGAATAGGGATGAGCAGTTCTTC
CDR3: CASSPWLGNRDEQFF

D: -
V: TRBV20-1
J: TRBJ1-1
size: medium-sized
DNA: TGCAGAAGTTTGGAGCTGGGGACTGAAGCTTTCTTT
CDR3: CRSLELGTEAFF

D: -
V: TRBV4-2
J: TRBJ1-5
size: medium-sized
DNA: TGTGCCAGCAGCACCTCCTACGTTAAGCCCCAGCATTTT
CDR3: CASSTSYVKPQHF